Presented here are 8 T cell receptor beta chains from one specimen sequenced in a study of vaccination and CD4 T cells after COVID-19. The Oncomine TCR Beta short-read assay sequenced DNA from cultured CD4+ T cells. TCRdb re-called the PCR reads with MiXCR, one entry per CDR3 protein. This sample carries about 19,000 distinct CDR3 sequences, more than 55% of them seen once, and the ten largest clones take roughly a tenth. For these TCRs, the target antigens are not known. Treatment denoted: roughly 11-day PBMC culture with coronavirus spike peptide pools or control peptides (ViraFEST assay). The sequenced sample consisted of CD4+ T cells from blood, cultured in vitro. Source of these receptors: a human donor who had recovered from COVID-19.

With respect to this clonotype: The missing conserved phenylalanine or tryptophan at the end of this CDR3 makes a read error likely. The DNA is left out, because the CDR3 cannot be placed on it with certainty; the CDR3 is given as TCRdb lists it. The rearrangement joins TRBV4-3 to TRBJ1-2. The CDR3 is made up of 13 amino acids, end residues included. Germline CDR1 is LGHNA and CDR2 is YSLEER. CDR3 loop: CASSQDGPYGHTL.

CDR3: CASSLTRGYGYTF. In DNA, the CDR3 is TGTGCCAGCAGCTTAACCCGTGGCTATGGCTACACCTTC. The rearrangement uses TRBV7-2 and TRBJ1-2, with D unclear. Germline V gives CDR1 SGHTA, CDR2 FQGNSA. V gave up 2 bases and J gave up 4 bases, with 8 bases separating them. The CDR3 runs to 13 residues. Supplemented by reference TRBV7-2 and TRBJ1-2, the full variable domain reads GAGVSQSPSNKVTEKGKDVELRCDPISGHTALYWYRQSLGQGLEFLIYFQGNSAPDKSGLPSDRFSAERTGGSVSTLTIQRTQQEDSAVYLCASSLTRGYGYTFGSGTRLTVV.

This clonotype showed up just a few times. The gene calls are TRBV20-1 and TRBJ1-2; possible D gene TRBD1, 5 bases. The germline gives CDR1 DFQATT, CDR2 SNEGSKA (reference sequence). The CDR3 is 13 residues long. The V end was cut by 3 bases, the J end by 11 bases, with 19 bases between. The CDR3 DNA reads TGCAGTGCTAGGAATTACATGGGACCACTTTACACCTTC. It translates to CSARNYMGPLYTF.

This chain's CDR3 is CASSSYSSGALPQYF. The CDR3 DNA reads as TGTGCCAGCAGCTCTTACTCTAGCGGGGCGTTACCGCAGTACTTC. This chain connects TRBV7-2 to TRBJ2-7; 9 nucleotides agree with TRBD2. The germline V gene has CDR1 SGHTA and CDR2 FQGNSA. CDR3 length: 15 amino acids. The trim removed 4 bases at V and 9 bases at J, leaving 13 bases unmatched.

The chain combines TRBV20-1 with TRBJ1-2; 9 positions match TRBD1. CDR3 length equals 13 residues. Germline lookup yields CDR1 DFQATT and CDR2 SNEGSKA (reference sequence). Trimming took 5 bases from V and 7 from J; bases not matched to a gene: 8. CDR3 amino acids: CSALLQGALGYTF. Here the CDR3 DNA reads TGCAGTGCTCTACTACAGGGGGCGCTTGGCTACACCTTC.

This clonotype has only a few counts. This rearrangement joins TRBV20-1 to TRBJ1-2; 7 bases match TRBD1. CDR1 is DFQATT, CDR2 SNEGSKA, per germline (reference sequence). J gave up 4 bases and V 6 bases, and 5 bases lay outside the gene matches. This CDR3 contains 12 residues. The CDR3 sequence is CSAIRDSYGYTF. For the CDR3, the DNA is TGCAGTGCCATCCGGGACAGCTATGGCTACACCTTC.

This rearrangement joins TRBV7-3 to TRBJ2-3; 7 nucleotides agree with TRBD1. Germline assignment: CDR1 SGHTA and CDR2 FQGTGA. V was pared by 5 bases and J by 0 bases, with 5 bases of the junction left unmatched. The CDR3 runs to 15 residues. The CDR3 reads CASSNRGLSTDTQYF. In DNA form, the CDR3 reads TGTGCCAGCAGCAACAGGGGCCTTAGCACAGATACGCAGTATTTT.

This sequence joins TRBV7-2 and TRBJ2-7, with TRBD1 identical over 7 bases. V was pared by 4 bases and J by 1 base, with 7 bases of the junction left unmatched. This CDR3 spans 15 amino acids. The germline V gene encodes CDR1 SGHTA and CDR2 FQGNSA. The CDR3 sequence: CASSWDSAESYEQYF. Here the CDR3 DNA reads TGTGCCAGCAGCTGGGACAGCGCAGAGTCCTACGAGCAGTACTTC. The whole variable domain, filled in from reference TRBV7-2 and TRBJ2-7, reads GAGVSQSPSNKVTEKGKDVELRCDPISGHTALYWYRQSLGQGLEFLIYFQGNSAPDKSGLPSDRFSAERTGGSVSTLTIQRTQQEDSAVYLCASSWDSAESYEQYFGPGTRLTVT.